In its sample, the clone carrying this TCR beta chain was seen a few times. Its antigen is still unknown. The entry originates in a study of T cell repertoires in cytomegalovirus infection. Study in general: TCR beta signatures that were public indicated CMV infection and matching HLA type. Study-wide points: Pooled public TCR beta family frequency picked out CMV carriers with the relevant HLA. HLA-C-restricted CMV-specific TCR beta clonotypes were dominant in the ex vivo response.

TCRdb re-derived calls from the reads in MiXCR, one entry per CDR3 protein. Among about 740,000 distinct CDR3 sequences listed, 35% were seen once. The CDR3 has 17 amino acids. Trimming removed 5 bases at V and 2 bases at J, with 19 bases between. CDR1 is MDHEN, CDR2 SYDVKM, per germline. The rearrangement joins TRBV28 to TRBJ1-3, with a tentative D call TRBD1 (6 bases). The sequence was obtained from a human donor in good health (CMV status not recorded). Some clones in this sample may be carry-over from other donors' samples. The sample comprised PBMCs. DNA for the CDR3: TGTGCCAGCAGTGGGAGGGGGGGGGCGCCGGCTGGAAACACCATATATTTT. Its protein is CASSGRGGAPAGNTIYF. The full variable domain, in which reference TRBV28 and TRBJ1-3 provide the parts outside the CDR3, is DVKVTQSSRYLVKRTGEKVFLECVQDMDHENMFWYRQDPGLGLRLIYFSYDVKMKEKGDIPEGYSVSREKKERFSLILESASTNQTSMYLCASSGRGGAPAGNTIYFGEGSWLTVV.